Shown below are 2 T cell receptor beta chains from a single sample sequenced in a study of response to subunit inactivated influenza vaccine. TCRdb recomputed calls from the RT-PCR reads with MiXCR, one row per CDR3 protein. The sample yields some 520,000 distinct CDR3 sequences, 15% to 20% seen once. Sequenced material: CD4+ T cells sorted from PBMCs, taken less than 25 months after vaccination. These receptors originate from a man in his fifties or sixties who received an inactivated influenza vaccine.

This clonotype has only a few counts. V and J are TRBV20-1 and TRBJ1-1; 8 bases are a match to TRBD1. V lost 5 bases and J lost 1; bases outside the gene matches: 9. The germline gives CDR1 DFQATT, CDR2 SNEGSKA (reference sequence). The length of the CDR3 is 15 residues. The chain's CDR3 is CSAPRQGLGNTEAFF. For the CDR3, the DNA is TGCAGTGCTCCACGACAGGGGCTGGGGAACACTGAAGCTTTCTTT.

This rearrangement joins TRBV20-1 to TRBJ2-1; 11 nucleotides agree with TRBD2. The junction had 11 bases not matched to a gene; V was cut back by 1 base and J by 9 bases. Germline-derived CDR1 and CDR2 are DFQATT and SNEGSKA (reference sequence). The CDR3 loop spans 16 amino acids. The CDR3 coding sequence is TGCAGTGCTAGAGGTCCTTTAGCGGGGGGGCGGGGTGAGCAGTTCTTC. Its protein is CSARGPLAGGRGEQFF.